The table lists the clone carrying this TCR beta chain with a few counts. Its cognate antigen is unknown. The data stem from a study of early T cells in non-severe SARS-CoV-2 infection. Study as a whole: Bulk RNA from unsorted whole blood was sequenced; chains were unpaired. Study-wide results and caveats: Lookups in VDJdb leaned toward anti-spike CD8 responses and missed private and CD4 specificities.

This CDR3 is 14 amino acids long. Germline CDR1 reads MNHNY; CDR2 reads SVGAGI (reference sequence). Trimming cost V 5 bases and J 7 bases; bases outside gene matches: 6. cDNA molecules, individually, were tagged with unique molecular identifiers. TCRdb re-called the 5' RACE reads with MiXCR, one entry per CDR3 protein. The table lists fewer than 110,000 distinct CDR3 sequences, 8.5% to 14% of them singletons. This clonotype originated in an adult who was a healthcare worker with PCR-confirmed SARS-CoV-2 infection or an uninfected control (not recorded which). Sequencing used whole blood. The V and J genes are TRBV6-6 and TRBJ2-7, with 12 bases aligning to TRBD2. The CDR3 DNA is TGTGCCAGCAGTCAGACTAGCGGGAGAGGTGAGCAGTACTTC. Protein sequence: CASSQTSGRGEQYF.